Listed below are T cell receptor beta chains from one sample, sequenced in a study of T cell clonotyping in hematopoietic cell transplantation. Generated by immunoSEQ multiplex PCR, the TCRdb table keeps only in-frame clones and is missing some. The sample shows roughly 30,000 clones, about 80% of them seen only once. Sequences were derived from peripheral blood mononuclear cells, sampled before stem cell transplant. These receptor sequences come from a woman aged 25-40 years with chronic myeloid leukemia. Some clones in this sample may be carry-over from other donors' samples. The CDR3 runs from the conserved cysteine through the conserved F or W. The D gene is left open where the match is weak. The listing skips clone size in some rows; elsewhere it reads once, few, many or a size class.

v_call	j_call	d_call	clone_size	cdr3_nt	cdr3_aa
TRBV29-1	TRBJ2-7	TRBD2	.	TGCAGCGCCCAAACCCGGACTAGCGGGATATACGAGCAGTACTTC	CSAQTRTSGIYEQYF
TRBV7-2	TRBJ2-1	.	few	TGTGCCAGCAGCTTAGCTCCCCGTCATGAGCAGTTCTTC	CASSLAPRHEQFF
TRBV27	TRBJ2-2	.	.	TGTGCCAGCCGCGGCGGGTACACCGGGGAGCTGTTTTTT	CASRGGYTGELFF
TRBV19	TRBJ1-2	.	.	TGTGCCAGTAGTTGGGGAGCCCTGAACTATGGCTACACCTTC	CASSWGALNYGYTF
TRBV5-4	TRBJ1-1	.	.	TGTGCCAGCAGCTTTACGAACAGGGAGGCTTTCTTT	CASSFTNREAFF
TRBV25-1	TRBJ2-3	.	.	TGTGCCAGCAGTGCGGCTAACACAGATACGCAGTATTTT	CASSAANTDTQYF
TRBV27	TRBJ1-2	.	.	TGTGCCAGCAGTCCGAACCAGGACGGTTTCTATGGCTACACCTTC	CASSPNQDGFYGYTF
TRBV27	TRBJ1-4	.	few	TGTGCCAGCAGTTTTGACAGCCCAAATGAAAAACTGTTTTTT	CASSFDSPNEKLFF
TRBV9	TRBJ2-1	TRBD1	.	TGTGCCAGCAGCGTATCAGGGGGTGTCTCCTACAATGAGCAGTTCTTC	CASSVSGGVSYNEQFF
TRBV2	TRBJ2-5	.	.	TGTGCCAGCAGAAAGGGGGGGCGGAGGGAGACCCAGTACTTC	CASRKGGRRETQYF
TRBV2	TRBJ2-2	.	.	TGTGCCAGCAGTTGGCGACGGGACACCGGGGAGCTGTTTTTT	CASSWRRDTGELFF
TRBV11-2	TRBJ2-2	TRBD2	.	TGTGCCAGCAGCGGGACTAGCACCGGGGAGCTGTTTTTT	CASSGTSTGELFF
TRBV27	TRBJ2-2	TRBD1	few	TGTGCCAGCAGTCGGGACAGGTGGAGGGAGCTGTTTTTT	CASSRDRWRELFF
TRBV6-1	TRBJ2-7	TRBD1	.	TGTGCCAGCGGGGAGAGGGGGCCCTACGAGCAGTACTTC	CASGERGPYEQYF
TRBV11-2	TRBJ2-7	.	.	TGTGCCAGCAGCTTCGACGTAGGACCAGCCTACGAGCAGTACTTC	CASSFDVGPAYEQYF
TRBV5-1	TRBJ1-1	.	.	TGCGCCAGCAGCTTGTGGGAGAACACTGAAGCTTTCTTT	CASSLWENTEAFF
TRBV5-1	TRBJ1-2	.	.	TGCGCCAGCAGCTTGGTATTGGGGCAGGGACTTCAACTTTATGGCTACACCTTC	CASSLVLGQGLQLYGYTF
TRBV7-3	TRBJ2-7	.	.	TGTGCCAGCAGCTTAAACGGGTTTTCCTACGAGCAGTACTTC	CASSLNGFSYEQYF
TRBV19	TRBJ1-5	.	.	TGTGCCAGTAGTATAGTAGGGGCGGGCCAGCCCCAGCATTTT	CASSIVGAGQPQHF
TRBV7-7	TRBJ2-5	TRBD1	.	TGTGCCAGCAGCTTAACAGGGGAAAGAGAGACCCAGTACTTC	CASSLTGERETQYF
TRBV19	TRBJ1-2	.	.	TGTGCCAGTAGTACAGGGTATTCGAACTATGGCTACACCTTC	CASSTGYSNYGYTF
TRBV7-2	TRBJ1-2	.	.	TGTGCCAGCAGCTTAGACGTTCGGCAGGGAGGTGGCTACACCTTC	CASSLDVRQGGGYTF
TRBV27	TRBJ1-1	.	.	TGTGCCCCGACTAACGAAGGAGGTCCTGAAGCTTTCTTT	CAPTNEGGPEAFF
TRBV7-2	TRBJ1-5	.	.	TGTGCCAGCAGCTTAGAGTGGATGGAGCAGCCCCAGCATTTT	CASSLEWMEQPQHF
TRBV11-3	TRBJ1-1	TRBD1	.	TGTGCCAGCAGCTCAGAACAGGGGTTGCGCACTGAAGCTTTCTTT	CASSSEQGLRTEAFF
TRBV2	TRBJ1-5	.	.	TGTGCCAGCGGCAGGGATGGCAATCAGCCCCAGCATTTT	CASGRDGNQPQHF